This T cell receptor beta chain appears in the sequencing data of a study of human T cells and chemical hapten exposure. Germline loops: CDR1 SGHRS, CDR2 YFSETQ. This CDR3 has 15 residues. The ends were cut back, 4 bases at V and 4 bases at J, with 16 bases in the middle. This clonotype was observed many times. Time point defined: pre-sensitization, week 0. As for treatment: therapeutic diphenylcyclopropenone sensitization with weekly scalp DPC. Extraction yielded total RNA from whole blood (unfractionated). For the library, individual cDNA molecules each received unique molecular identifiers. Each CDR3 protein gets one entry after TCRdb re-called the RACE reads with MiXCR. This repertoire shows some 400,000 distinct CDR3 sequences, less than 6.5% found once; its top ten account for just over 2.5%.

This specimen was whole blood, taken in connection with sensitization to the hapten diphenylcyclopropenone (DPC). The chain employs TRBV5-1 and TRBJ2-3; either TRBD1 or TRBD2 may fit D (5 bases each). This TCR came from a woman between 50 and 59 years old with alopecia areata. Some clones in this sample may be carry-over from other donors' samples. CDR3 coding DNA: TGCGCCAGCAGCCCGGGGACCGGAGGTGCAGATACGCAGTATTTT. Its translation is CASSPGTGGADTQYF.